This T cell receptor beta chain originates from a study of cytomegalovirus exposure and HLA in healthy donors. Germline V gene sequence: CDR1 SNHLY, CDR2 FYNNEI. V trimming: 0 bases; J trimming: 7 bases; junction bases outside the gene matches: 1. The CDR3 has 15 residues. Profiling relied on immunoSEQ multiplex PCR, and the TCRdb table lists in-frame clones only, not all of them. Of 150,000 to 200,000 clones in the sample, 80% to 90% were seen once. Source material: PBMCs. This rearrangement joins TRBV2 to TRBJ1-6; 9 positions match TRBD1. This TCR was sampled from a woman between 18 and 29 years old in good health and CMV-seronegative. The CDR3 DNA reads TGTGCCAGCAGTGAAGCAGGACAGGGGAATTCACCCCTCCACTTT. Its protein product is CASSEAGQGNSPLHF.